This T cell receptor (beta chain) derives from a study of T cells expressing NK-cell markers. Study as a whole: It was sorted CD3+CD56-NKG2C+, CD3+CD56+NKG2C- and CD3+CD56+NKG2C+ T cells that provided the TCR beta repertoires. With respect to HCMV, most of the eight sequenced donors were seropositive, and one was seronegative.

Per the germline V gene, CDR1 is DFQATT and CDR2 is SNEGSKA (reference sequence). The CDR3 extends over 12 amino acids. Regarding this clonotype: The target antigen is unknown.

Overall study findings and caveats: In 5 or 6 donors, dominant NKG2C+ clonotypes were roughly 1.0-7.0% of CD8+ T cells.

What made the TCR beta cDNA was 5'RACE template switching with UMIs. Each CDR3 protein gets one entry in TCRdb, which reprocessed the 5' RACE reads and gives no DNA. This sample's table reports about 390,000 distinct CDR3 sequences. This TCR was sampled from a woman between 50 and 59 years old in good health. Sequencing was carried out using blood T cells: a sorted CD56 or NKG2C T cell subset, CD4+ or CD8+ T cells, or bulk PBMC T cells (not recorded which). The J gene is TRBJ2-1, the V gene TRBV20-1; TCRdb's D call of TRBD1 is untestable without DNA. The CDR3 reads CSGREGYNEQFF.